The 19 T cell receptor beta chains given below trace back to one sample, sequenced in a study of T cell changes during pregnancy in multiple sclerosis. TCRdb's table, derived via immunoSEQ multiplex PCR, lists solely in-frame clones and lacks some. Of some 30,000 clones in the sample, 89% were seen once. Here the sequenced sample was CD8+ T cells from peripheral blood mononuclear cells, taken after pregnancy. The receptors were gathered from a female donor with multiple sclerosis, enrolled in a pregnancy study.

The V call is TRBV2, the J call TRBJ2-3; 7 bases are a match to TRBD2. The V gene's germline CDR1 is SNHLY and CDR2 FYNNEI. The CDR3 length is 14 residues. The junction had 9 bases not matched to a gene; V was cut back by 5 bases and J by 7 bases. CDR3 region: CASSNWEGRNTQYF. The CDR3 DNA reads TGTGCCAGCAGTAACTGGGAGGGGCGGAATACGCAGTATTTT.

The chain uses TRBV5-6 and TRBJ2-3; no definite D call. Germline CDR1 SGHDT, CDR2 YYEEEE. This CDR3 spans 11 amino acids. Between the trimmed V and J ends, which lost 3 bases and 6 bases, there was a span of 5 bases. The CDR3 DNA follows: TGTGCCAGCAGCTACTATGATACGCAGTATTTT. This sequence encodes CASSYYDTQYF.

This chain joins TRBV14 and TRBJ1-1; D gene ambiguous. The germline V gene has CDR1 SGHDN and CDR2 FVKESK. Trimming removed 3 bases from V and 1 base from J, with 9 bases in between. This CDR3 has 14 residues. The CDR3 loop reads CASSQPYRNTEAFF. In DNA form, the CDR3 reads TGTGCCAGCAGCCAGCCATACAGGAACACTGAAGCTTTCTTT.

The chain uses TRBV7-9 and TRBJ2-2, with 11 bases fitting TRBD2. Per the germline V gene, CDR1 is SEHNR and CDR2 is FQNEAQ (reference sequence). This CDR3 contains 16 residues. Trimming took 4 bases from V and 3 from J; bases not matched to a gene: 4. CDR3 sequence reads: CASSSPGLADTGELFF. CDR3 DNA sequence: TGTGCCAGCAGCTCCCCGGGACTAGCGGACACCGGGGAGCTGTTTTTT.

This clone is categorized as medium-sized. J is TRBJ2-5 and V is TRBV7-9; 8 bases agree with TRBD2. CDR1 and CDR2 (germline): SEHNR, FQNEAQ (reference sequence). The CDR3 loop spans 18 amino acids. V shed 1 base and J 0 bases; nucleotides not matched to a gene: 10. DNA of the CDR3: TGTGCCAGCAGCTTAGGCGAACGAGCGGGAGTAAACCAAGAGACCCAGTACTTC. Translating gives CASSLGERAGVNQETQYF.

The chain joins TRBV5-5 to TRBJ1-2; 7 nucleotides align to TRBD1. The CDR3 is 12 amino acids. CDR1 is SGHKS and CDR2 is YYEKEE in the germline V gene (reference sequence). Unmatched junction bases numbered 2, after V lost 2 bases and J lost 7 bases. The CDR3 region is CASSFDRVGYTF. The CDR3, as DNA: TGTGCCAGCAGCTTTGACAGGGTTGGCTACACCTTC.

The chain recombines TRBV19 with TRBJ1-2; D might be TRBD1 (5 bases). This CDR3 is 20 amino acids long. V shed 5 bases and J shed 1 base, with 29 bases lying between them. Looked up from germline, CDR1 is LNHDA and CDR2 is SQIVND (reference sequence). Here the CDR3 reads CASSFWLKYRQRPFNYGYTF. The CDR3 nucleotides are TGTGCCAGTAGTTTTTGGCTAAAGTACAGGCAGCGCCCCTTTAACTATGGCTACACCTTC.

This chain joins TRBV7-6 and TRBJ1-5, with TRBD1 identical over 11 bases. With V trimmed by 2 bases and J by 8 bases, 5 bases remained unmatched. The CDR3 consists of 15 residues. CDR1 SGHVS and CDR2 FNYEAQ come from the germline V gene. In DNA, the CDR3 is TGTGCCAGCAGCTTAACGGACAGGGGGCAGGAGCCCCAGCATTTT. This encodes CASSLTDRGQEPQHF.

V gene TRBV5-6 combines with J gene TRBJ2-3, with TRBD2 identical over 8 bases. The germline V gene encodes CDR1 SGHDT and CDR2 YYEEEE. V shed 2 bases, J shed 3 bases, and the junction held 5 bases outside the gene matches. CDR3 length: 15 amino acids. The CDR3 coding sequence is TGTGCCAGCAGCTTACCAGCGGGAGATACAGATACGCAGTATTTT. Residues: CASSLPAGDTDTQYF. Together with reference TRBV5-6 and TRBJ2-3, the CDR3 gives the full variable domain: DAGVTQSPTHLIKTRGQQVTLRCSPKSGHDTVSWYQQALGQGPQFIFQYYEEEERQRGNFPDRFSGHQFPNYSSELNVNALLLGDSALYLCASSLPAGDTDTQYFGPGTRLTVL.

The rearrangement links TRBV19 to TRBJ2-1; 12 bases line up with TRBD2. With 4 bases clipped from V and 3 bases from J, the junction kept 16 bases outside the gene matches. This CDR3 contains 20 residues. Per germline, CDR1 LNHDA and CDR2 SQIVND (reference sequence). CDR3 sequence reads: CASSTGTSGLGGEFYNEQFF. The CDR3 DNA follows: TGTGCCAGTAGTACCGGGACTAGCGGGTTAGGTGGGGAGTTCTACAATGAGCAGTTCTTC. Full variable domain (remainder filled in from reference TRBV19 and TRBJ2-1): DGGITQSPKYLFRKEGQNVTLSCEQNLNHDAMYWYRQDPGQGLRLIYYSQIVNDFQKGDIAEGYSVSREKKESFPLTVTSAQKNPTAFYLCASSTGTSGLGGEFYNEQFFGPGTRLTVL.

The chain uses TRBV13 and TRBJ1-1; tentatively, D is TRBD1 (5 bases). The CDR3 is made up of 15 amino acids. Germline CDR1 and CDR2: PRHDT and FYEKMQ (reference sequence). V was clipped by 4 bases and J by 0 bases, with 12 bases between them. CDR3: CASSSRGVLNTEAFF. The CDR3 DNA follows: TGTGCCAGCAGCTCCCGGGGGGTCCTGAACACTGAAGCTTTCTTT.

The chain links TRBV2 to TRBJ1-1, with D hard to call. The CDR3 consists of 14 residues. V was cut by 3 bases and J by 3 bases, with 11 bases left in between. In germline, CDR1 is SNHLY, CDR2 FYNNEI. CDR3 amino acids: CASSDTDRDTEAFF. In DNA form, the CDR3 reads TGTGCCAGCAGTGACACAGATAGAGACACTGAAGCTTTCTTT.

The chain uses TRBV4-3 and TRBJ2-7; no reliable D call. CDR1 and CDR2 (germline): LGHNA, YSLEER. V was shortened by 0 bases and J by 2 bases, with 5 bases between the two germline ends. The CDR3 totals 13 residues. Written as DNA, the CDR3 is TGCGCCAGCAGCCAAGATTGGCCCTACGAGCAGTACTTC. Translation: CASSQDWPYEQYF.

The chain has TRBV30 and TRBJ1-3, with D unclear. Germline-derived CDR1 and CDR2 are GTSNPN and SVGIG (reference sequence). CDR3 size: 12 residues. Trimming left V 5 bases short and J 0 bases short, with 5 bases between. Written as DNA, the CDR3 is TGTGCCTGGCGGGGCTCTGGAAACACCATATATTTT. Its translation is CAWRGSGNTIYF.

This chain joins TRBV4-2 and TRBJ2-7; 8 bases fit TRBD1. The germline CDR1 and CDR2 sequences are LGHNA and YNFKEQ. V was pared by 4 bases and J by 3 bases, with 5 bases of the junction left unmatched. The CDR3 covers 14 residues. The CDR3 nucleotides are TGTGCCAGCAGCCGGAACAGGGGGAACTACGAGCAGTACTTC. This gives the protein CASSRNRGNYEQYF.

The chain links TRBV5-1 to TRBJ1-5, with D unresolved. Germline assignment: CDR1 SGHRS and CDR2 YFSETQ. The length of the CDR3 is 14 residues. Trimming shortened V by 1 base and J by 4 bases, and 9 bases separated the two germline ends. Here the CDR3 reads CASSLPPVNQPQHF. As DNA, the CDR3 is TGCGCCAGCAGCTTGCCCCCCGTTAATCAGCCCCAGCATTTT.

This chain uses TRBV11-1 with TRBJ2-3, with a possible D match to TRBD1 (6 bases). The V end lost 1 base, the J end lost 4 bases, and 12 bases lay between the germline ends. The CDR3 consists of 15 residues. Germline CDR1 SGHAT, CDR2 FQDESV (reference sequence). The CDR3 protein is CASSLGAGESDTQYF. The DNA of the CDR3 is TGTGCCAGCAGCTTAGGAGCAGGGGAGTCAGATACGCAGTATTTT. Filled out from reference TRBV11-1 and TRBJ2-3, the complete variable domain reads EAEVAQSPRYKITEKSQAVAFWCDPISGHATLYWYRQILGQGPELLVQFQDESVVDDSQLPKDRFSAERLKGVDSTLKIQPAELGDSAMYLCASSLGAGESDTQYFGPGTRLTVL.

The chain couples TRBV10-3 to TRBJ1-3; no reliable D call. V was trimmed by 0 bases and J by 2 bases, leaving 8 bases between them. The CDR3 is made up of 15 amino acids. The V gene's germline CDR1 is ENHRY and CDR2 SYGVKD. The CDR3 spells CAISESEVPGNTIYF. The CDR3 bases are TGTGCCATCAGTGAGTCGGAGGTTCCTGGAAACACCATATATTTT.

The rearrangement joins TRBV19 to TRBJ2-5; D call uncertain. Germline values: CDR1 LNHDA, CDR2 SQIVND (reference sequence). Deletions cut 3 bases from V and 1 base from J, with 3 bases between. The CDR3 is made up of 12 amino acids. The CDR3 sequence is CASSIGQETQYF. CDR3 bases: TGTGCCAGTAGTATCGGCCAAGAGACCCAGTACTTC.